The clone carrying this T cell receptor beta chain was detected only once. Clones were read by immunoSEQ multiplex PCR, and TCRdb kept only the in-frame ones, dropping some. The table lists approximately 230,000 clones, approximately 91% of them singletons. These data come from a study of blood T cell repertoires in COVID-19. About the research overall: Acute and convalescent COVID-19 samples came from the United States, Italy and Spain. Sources were T cells, B-cell-depleted T cells, or PBMCs; the material itself was cDNA or gDNA.

Germline V lookup: CDR1 MNHEY, CDR2 SMNVEV (reference sequence). Trimming at V came to 8 bases and at J to 0 bases, leaving 11 bases not matched to a gene. This CDR3 is built from 16 residues. The material sequenced was peripheral blood. The chain uses TRBV27 and TRBJ2-3; 7 bases match TRBD1. The sequence was collected from a woman aged 40 to 50 who had recovered from COVID-19. In DNA form, the CDR3 reads TGTGCCAGCCGCCGAATAGGGGGCTTAAGCACAGATACGCAGTATTTT. It is translated as CASRRIGGLSTDTQYF.